These T cell receptor beta chains were read from a single sample in a study of blood T cells in healthy people across ages. Each CDR3 protein is one row after TCRdb ran MiXCR on the 5' RACE reads. The sample lists 2 million or so distinct CDR3 sequences, roughly 52% occurring once. The specimen sequenced was blood. All receptors derive from a woman in her 40s in good health. Each CDR3 is given with its conserved first and last residue. D genes are given only for firm matches. Only some rows state a clone size, as once, few, many or a class for expanded clones.

clone_size | d_call | j_call | v_call | cdr3_nt | cdr3_aa
- | TRBD1 | TRBJ2-7 | TRBV4-1 | TGCGCCAGCAGCCAAGTTGGGACAGGGGCCTCCTACGAGCAGTACTTC | CASSQVGTGASYEQYF
- | - | TRBJ2-5 | TRBV2 | TGTGCCAGCAGTGGTCCCCTGGGGGCCTGTGCGACCCAGTACTTC | CASSGPLGACATQYF
few | TRBD2 | TRBJ2-4 | TRBV27 | TGTGCCAGCAGATCCACTAGCGGGAAAAACATTCAGTACTTC | CASRSTSGKNIQYF
few | TRBD1 | TRBJ2-1 | TRBV12-3/TRBV12-4 | TGTGCCAGCAGAAAGGGACAGGGGGGGAATGAGCAGTTCTTC | CASRKGQGGNEQFF
once | - | TRBJ2-5 | TRBV6-2/TRBV6-3 | TGTGCCAGCAGTTCCCCTAGGGGCCCGGCGGAGACCCAGTACTTC | CASSSPRGPAETQYF
- | TRBD1 | TRBJ2-7 | TRBV20-1 | TGCAGTGCCCAACAATACGGACAGGGCCGATACGAGCAGTACTTC | CSAQQYGQGRYEQYF
few | TRBD1 | TRBJ2-5 | TRBV7-9 | TGTGCCAGCAGCAGGGGACAGGGAACGCAAGAGACCCAGTACTTC | CASSRGQGTQETQYF
few | TRBD1 | TRBJ2-5 | TRBV5-6 | TGTGCCAGCAGCTCGGACAGGCGTCAGACCCAGTACTTC | CASSSDRRQTQYF
- | - | TRBJ2-1 | TRBV14 | TGTGCCAGCAGCCAAGAAGACCCCCGAAAAGGACAGTTCTTC | CASSQEDPRKGQFF
- | - | TRBJ2-3 | TRBV11-2 | TGTGCCAGCAGCTTCGACTGGGGGCTATATCTCTCCGTCACGACCAACCTTAGCACAGATACGCAGTATTTT | CASSFDWGLYLSVTTNLSTDTQYF
- | - | TRBJ2-3 | TRBV28 | TGTGCCAGCAGGGGTGGTAGCGGCTATAGCACAGATACGCAGTATTTT | CASRGGSGYSTDTQYF
few | - | TRBJ1-6 | TRBV7-2 | TGTGCCAGCACCTCCGGTCAGTTCTCACCCCTCCACTTT | CASTSGQFSPLHF
- | - | TRBJ2-7 | TRBV4-2 | TGTGCCAGCAGCCAGGATAAAGGGATAGGAACCTACGAGCAGTACTTC | CASSQDKGIGTYEQYF
- | - | TRBJ1-2 | TRBV28 | TGTGCCAGCAGCCCAATGGGGTATGGCTACACCTTC | CASSPMGYGYTF
- | TRBD1 | TRBJ2-3 | TRBV27 | TGTGCCAGCAGTATCCCGGACAGGGGTGGAGATACGCAGTATTTT | CASSIPDRGGDTQYF
- | TRBD1 | TRBJ1-2 | TRBV12-3/TRBV12-4 | TGTGCCAGCAGTCCAGATCCTCCGGGGGGACAGAAAGCTGGCTACACCTTC | CASSPDPPGGQKAGYTF
- | TRBD1 | TRBJ1-2 | TRBV4-3 | TGCGCCAGCAGCCAAGATCGGGGAGGGGGCAATGGCTACACCTTC | CASSQDRGGGNGYTF
many | TRBD1 | TRBJ2-7 | TRBV6-5 | TGTGCCAGCAGTAGATCCGGGACAGGGGGCGGCGAGCAGTACTTC | CASSRSGTGGGEQYF
- | - | TRBJ2-4 | TRBV12-3/TRBV12-4 | TGTGCCAGCAGTTTAACAGGGAAGAGTACCAAAAACATTCAGTACTTC | CASSLTGKSTKNIQYF
once | TRBD1 | TRBJ2-2 | TRBV7-2 | TGTGCCAGCAGCTTAGGGACAGGGAGGACCGGGGAGCTGTTTTTT | CASSLGTGRTGELFF
- | - | TRBJ1-2 | TRBV20-1 | TGCAGTGCTAGAGTTGGTGAGCGAGGGGAGTCGAATGGCTACACCTTC | CSARVGERGESNGYTF
- | - | TRBJ2-7 | TRBV28 | TGTGCCAGCAGTCCCACTGCAGAAACCCGAGGGGAGCAGTACTTC | CASSPTAETRGEQYF
few | - | TRBJ2-7 | TRBV27 | TGTGCCAGCAGCAGGTTGGGGGGGCGCCCCTACGAGCAGTACTTC | CASSRLGGRPYEQYF
- | - | TRBJ2-1 | TRBV20-1 | TGCAGTGGGGACTCCAACAATGAGCAGTTCTTC | CSGDSNNEQFF
few | TRBD2 | TRBJ2-5 | TRBV2 | TGTGCCAGCAGCGGGGTACTAGCGGGACAAGAGACCCAGTACTTC | CASSGVLAGQETQYF
few | - | TRBJ2-7 | TRBV6-5 | TGTGCCAGCAGTACTGTTTTTCGTTTACGGGTCCAGGGGAACTACGAGCAGTACTTC | CASSTVFRLRVQGNYEQYF
- | - | TRBJ2-5 | TRBV21-1 | TGTGCCAGCAGCCAAGGGATACAGGGGGGGACACAAGAGACCCAGTACTTC | CASSQGIQGGTQETQYF
few | TRBD2 | TRBJ2-1 | TRBV20-1 | TGCAGTGCTTGGGGGACTAGCGCGGATGAGCAGTTCTTC | CSAWGTSADEQFF
- | TRBD1 | TRBJ2-3 | TRBV2 | TGTGCCAGCAGTCATGACAGGGCGCTGACAGATACGCAGTATTTT | CASSHDRALTDTQYF
- | - | TRBJ1-5 | TRBV7-9 | TGTGCCAGCAGCAACCCAAATCAGCCCCAGCATTTT | CASSNPNQPQHF
- | - | TRBJ2-3 | TRBV5-1 | TGCGCCAGCAGCTTGGGGCAGGGGAAGATAGATACGCAGTATTTT | CASSLGQGKIDTQYF
- | - | TRBJ2-7 | TRBV7-2 | TGTGCCAGCAGCTTACATGGGCAGATGGCCTACGAGCAGTACTTC | CASSLHGQMAYEQYF
once | - | TRBJ2-5 | TRBV28 | TGTGCCAGCAGTTTTATTAGGGAGGGGGTAATGGAGACCCAGTACTTC | CASSFIREGVMETQYF
once | - | TRBJ1-5 | TRBV20-1 | TGCAGTGCTCCTAGGGCGGTATTCGGCAATCAGCCCCAGCATTTT | CSAPRAVFGNQPQHF
- | TRBD1 | TRBJ1-5 | TRBV6-5 | TGTGCCAGCAGTTCGGACAGGGCCGGCAATCAGCCCCAGCATTTT | CASSSDRAGNQPQHF
- | TRBD1 | TRBJ2-1 | TRBV7-9 | TGTGCCAGCAGCCCTCTGGGACAGGGTTTAGACAATGAGCAGTTCTTC | CASSPLGQGLDNEQFF
few | - | TRBJ2-7 | TRBV7-2 | TGTGCCAGCAGCCCCACTAACGATGGGCGGGCGCTTCTAGAGCAGTACTTC | CASSPTNDGRALLEQYF
few | TRBD2 | TRBJ2-1 | TRBV7-6 | TGTGCCAGCAGGCCGAGCGGGGTGGTAGACTACAATGAGCAGTTCTTC | CASRPSGVVDYNEQFF
- | TRBD1 | TRBJ1-2 | TRBV5-1 | TGCGCCAGCAGCCCAGAGACAGGGGGCCACTATGGCTACACCTTC | CASSPETGGHYGYTF
few | TRBD1 | TRBJ2-1 | TRBV6-4 | TGTGCCAGCTCAAAGAACCCCACGACAGGGGGCACCTACAATGAGCAGTTCTTC | CASSKNPTTGGTYNEQFF
many | - | TRBJ2-3 | TRBV5-1 | TGCGCCAGCAGCTTGGGGCAGGGGTCAGATACGCAGTATTTT | CASSLGQGSDTQYF